This T cell receptor beta chain was documented in a study of vaccination effects on CD4 cells after COVID-19. Study background: In culture with 10 IU/ml IL-2 and roughly 10 ug/ml peptides, PBMC were grown at a few million per well. Study-level results: Convalescent patients numbered few in the study; early post-infection timepoints were missing entirely. Among infection- and vaccine-induced clones, marked clonal contraction occurred late after vaccination.

Concerning this clone: What it binds is not known.

At the end of around eleven days of culture, CD4+ T cells were isolated. Replacing half the medium with IL-2 medium was done on days 3 and 7. Repertoires were generated with immunoSEQ multiplex PCR, while TCRdb's copy carries only in-frame clones and drops some. The data contain more than 40,000 clones, about 80% of them singletons. Germline loops: CDR1 SNHLY, CDR2 FYNNEI. This CDR3 comprises 14 residues. The trim removed 4 bases at V and 8 bases at J, leaving 3 bases unmatched. This rearrangement joins TRBV2 to TRBJ2-1; 12 nucleotides match TRBD2. The material was CD4+ T cells from PBMCs cultured without peptide, obtained before COVID-19 vaccination. The sequence derives from a human donor who had a prior SARS-CoV-2 infection. CDR3 sequence reads: CASSASGGAHEQFF. CDR3 sequence (DNA): TGTGCCAGCAGTGCTAGCGGGGGGGCCCATGAGCAGTTCTTC.